This T cell receptor (beta chain) was captured by sequencing in a study of blood T cell repertoires in COVID-19 (dated by TCRdb to 2018 to 2020). Study-wide context: Samples from collaborators originated in the United States, Italy and Spain and spanned both the acute and convalescent phases of COVID-19. The material from the prospective study consisted of cDNA or gDNA derived from T cells, B-cell-depleted T cells, or PBMCs. Deeply sampled blood TCRbeta repertoires from subjects exposed to, actively infected with, or recovered from COVID-19 were included in the dataset. The repertoires were released in a freely available public database meant as a resource for research on the immune response to SARS-CoV-2. Samples came from the ongoing ImmuneRACE study (first 160 participants) plus 1,254 subjects from 6 global collaborators. The sample metadata nearly always contained a de-identified subject ID, COVID-19 status, age in years and sex. Where HLA class I and class II types were available, the types were taken from metadata supplied by the sample provider, not from assay-based typing.

The immunoSEQ Assay, a bias-controlled multiplex PCR, was used to amplify TCRbeta CDR3 regions from genomic DNA. Regarding the original processing steps: The number of nucleated cells in each sample was estimated by amplification of reference gene primers within the assay. To quantify the absolute abundance of each unique TCRbeta CDR3 rearrangement, sequence reads were collapsed and filtered. For each sample, productive Simpson clonality was calculated as the square root of Simpson's diversity index over productive rearrangements. TCRdb obtained this table from immuneACCESS and retained in-frame rearrangements with V and J assigned. These tables miss some clones; where compared with another copy, unresolved V genes account for less than half of the shortfall, and the remainder is unexplained. V and J calls and clone size are those listed in that table; D and trimming were worked out from the DNA. A total of about 84,000 clones appear in this sample, 70% to 85% of them only once. The ten largest clones add up to 5.7% of the sample.

CDR1 and CDR2 are drawn from the germline V gene (reference sequence): GTSNPN, SVGIG. Including the terminal cysteine and phenylalanine, the CDR3 comprises 13 residues. Solely the CDR3 DNA is kept, with 39 bases framed from the first base. V is reduced by 3 bases and J by 0 bases, leaving a spacing of 6 bases between them. About this clone itself: Its antigen remains unidentified. One base away there is no much larger clone; base qualities are not given.

What the research found in general, with its limitations: The amount of clinical and demographic metadata varied by source and participant and was provided uncurated.

Whole blood was collected in K2EDTA tubes by collaborating institutions according to the institutions' own protocols. For TCRbeta analysis, collaborators shipped samples as frozen whole blood, isolated PBMCs, or DNA extracted from either of those sample types. This clonotype originated in a man in his fifties with active or convalescent COVID-19. The sequencing sample was made of peripheral blood. The chain joins TRBV30 to TRBJ1-3, with no confident D gene call. The nucleotide sequence is TGTGCCTGGAGGTCAGGCTCTGGAAACACCATATATTTT. Translated, this is CAWRSGSGNTIYF.